This is a list of T cell receptor beta chains from one sample in a study of shared clonotypes between healthy human individuals. Clones were read by immunoSEQ multiplex PCR, and TCRdb kept only the in-frame ones, dropping some. The sample includes about 2.1 million clones, around 93% of them seen just once. Sequenced sample: naive CD8+ T cells from PBMCs. The receptors originated from a man aged 18 to 30 in good health. Some clones in this sample may be carry-over from other donors' samples. The CDR3 runs from the conserved cysteine through the conserved F or W. D genes are given only for firm matches. The size entry is marked missing in some rows and otherwise reads once, few, many or a size class.

TRBJ2-4	-	TRBV5-1	TRBD1	CASSATGGIQYF	TGCGCCAGCAGCGCCACAGGGGGCATTCAGTACTTC
TRBJ2-3	-	TRBV7-9	-	CASSLPPGLTDTQYF	TGTGCCAGCAGCTTACCCCCGGGCCTCACAGATACGCAGTATTTT
TRBJ2-2	-	TRBV11-2	-	CASSLVFKWAGELFF	TGTGCCAGCAGCTTAGTCTTTAAGTGGGCAGGGGAGCTGTTTTTT
TRBJ1-1	few	TRBV21-1	-	CASTQSDTEAFF	TGTGCCAGCACCCAAAGTGACACTGAAGCTTTCTTT
TRBJ2-7	once	TRBV6-1	TRBD2	CASSDGLAGVYEQYF	TGTGCCAGCAGTGACGGACTAGCGGGAGTCTACGAGCAGTACTTC
TRBJ1-4	-	TRBV7-8	-	CASSPRRQANEKLFF	TGTGCCAGCAGTCCCCGTCGGCAGGCTAATGAAAAACTGTTTTTT
TRBJ2-3	-	TRBV7-6	TRBD2	CASSGWTSGDSTDTQYF	TGTGCCAGCAGCGGGTGGACTAGCGGAGACAGCACAGATACGCAGTATTTT
TRBJ1-1	-	TRBV27	-	CASSFPGGVGEAFF	TGTGCCAGCAGTTTTCCCGGGGGGGTGGGTGAAGCTTTCTTT
TRBJ2-5	-	TRBV5-1	-	CASSLGGGETQYF	TGCGCCAGCAGCTTGGGGGGCGGGGAGACCCAGTACTTC
TRBJ2-5	-	TRBV27	TRBD2	CASAIAGAIQETQYF	TGTGCCAGCGCTATAGCGGGAGCGATCCAAGAGACCCAGTACTTC